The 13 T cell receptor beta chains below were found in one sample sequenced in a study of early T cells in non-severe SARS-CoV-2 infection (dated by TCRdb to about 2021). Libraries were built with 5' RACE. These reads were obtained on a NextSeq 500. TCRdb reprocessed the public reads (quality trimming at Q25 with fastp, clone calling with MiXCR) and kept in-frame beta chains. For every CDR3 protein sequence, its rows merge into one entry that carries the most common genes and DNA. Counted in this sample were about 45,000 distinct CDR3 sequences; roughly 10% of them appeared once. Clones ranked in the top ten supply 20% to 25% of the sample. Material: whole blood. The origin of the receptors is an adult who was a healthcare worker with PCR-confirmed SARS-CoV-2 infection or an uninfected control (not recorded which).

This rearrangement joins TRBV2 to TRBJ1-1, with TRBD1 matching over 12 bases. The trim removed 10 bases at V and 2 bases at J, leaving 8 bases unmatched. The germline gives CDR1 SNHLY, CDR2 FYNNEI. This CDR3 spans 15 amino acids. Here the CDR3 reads CATNPGTGGNTEAFF. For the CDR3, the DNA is TGTGCCACCAACCCCGGGACAGGGGGCAACACTGAAGCTTTCTTT.

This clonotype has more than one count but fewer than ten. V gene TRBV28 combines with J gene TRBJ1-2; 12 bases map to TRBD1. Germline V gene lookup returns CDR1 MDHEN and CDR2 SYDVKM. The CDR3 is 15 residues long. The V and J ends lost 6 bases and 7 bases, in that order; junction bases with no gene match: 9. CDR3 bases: TGTGCCAGCAGAGTATTGGGACAGGGGGCGAGTGGCTACACCTTC. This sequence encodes CASRVLGQGASGYTF.

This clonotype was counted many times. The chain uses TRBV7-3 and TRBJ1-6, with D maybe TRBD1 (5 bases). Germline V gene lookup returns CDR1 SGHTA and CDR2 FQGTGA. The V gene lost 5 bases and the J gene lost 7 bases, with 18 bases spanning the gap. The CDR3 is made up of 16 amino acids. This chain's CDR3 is CASSLNGQGSNSPLHF. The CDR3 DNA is TGTGCCAGCAGCCTAAATGGGCAGGGATCGAATTCACCCCTCCACTTT.

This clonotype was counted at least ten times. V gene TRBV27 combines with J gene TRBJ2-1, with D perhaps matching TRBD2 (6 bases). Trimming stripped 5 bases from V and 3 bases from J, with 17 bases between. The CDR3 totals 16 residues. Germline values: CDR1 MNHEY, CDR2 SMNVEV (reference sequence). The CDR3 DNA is TGTGCCAGCAGTAAAGAAGGGAGGCGCTACTACAATGAGCAGTTCTTC. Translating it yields CASSKEGRRYYNEQFF.

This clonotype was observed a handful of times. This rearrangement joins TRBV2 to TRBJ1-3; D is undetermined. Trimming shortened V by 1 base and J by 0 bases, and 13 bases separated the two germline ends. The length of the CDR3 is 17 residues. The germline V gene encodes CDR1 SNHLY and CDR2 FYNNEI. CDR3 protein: CASSEGFVRPSGNTIYF. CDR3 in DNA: TGTGCCAGCAGTGAAGGATTTGTTAGGCCCTCTGGAAACACCATATATTTT. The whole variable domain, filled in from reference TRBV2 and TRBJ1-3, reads EPEVTQTPSHQVTQMGQEVILRCVPISNHLYFYWYRQILGQKVEFLVSFYNNEISEKSEIFDDQFSVERPDGSNFTLKIRSTKLEDSAMYFCASSEGFVRPSGNTIYFGEGSWLTVV.

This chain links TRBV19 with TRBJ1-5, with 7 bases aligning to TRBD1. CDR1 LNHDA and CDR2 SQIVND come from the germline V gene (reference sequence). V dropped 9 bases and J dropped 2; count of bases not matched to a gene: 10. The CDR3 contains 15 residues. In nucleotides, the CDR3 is TGTGCCAGCCAAACAGGGGCTGGTGGCAATCAGCCCCAGCATTTT. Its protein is CASQTGAGGNQPQHF.

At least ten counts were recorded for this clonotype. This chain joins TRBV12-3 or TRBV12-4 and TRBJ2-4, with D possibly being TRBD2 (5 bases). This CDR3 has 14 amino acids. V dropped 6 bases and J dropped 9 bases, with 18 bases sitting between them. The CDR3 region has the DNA TGTGCCAGCAGGCATCCGACGGGGAATGGCATTCAGTACTTC. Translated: CASRHPTGNGIQYF.

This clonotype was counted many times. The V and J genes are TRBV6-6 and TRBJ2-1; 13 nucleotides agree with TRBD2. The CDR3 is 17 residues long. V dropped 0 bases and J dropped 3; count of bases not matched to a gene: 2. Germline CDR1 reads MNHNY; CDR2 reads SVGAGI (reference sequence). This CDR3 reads CASSYSGLAGVYNEQFF. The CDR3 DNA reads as TGTGCCAGCAGTTACTCCGGACTAGCGGGAGTCTACAATGAGCAGTTCTTC.

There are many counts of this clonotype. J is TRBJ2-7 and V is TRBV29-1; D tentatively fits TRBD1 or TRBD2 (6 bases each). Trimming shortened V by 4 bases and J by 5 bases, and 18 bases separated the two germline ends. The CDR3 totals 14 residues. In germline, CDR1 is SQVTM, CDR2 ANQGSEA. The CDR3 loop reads CSVARLQGGDEQYF. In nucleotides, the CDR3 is TGCAGCGTTGCCAGATTACAGGGCGGGGACGAGCAGTACTTC.

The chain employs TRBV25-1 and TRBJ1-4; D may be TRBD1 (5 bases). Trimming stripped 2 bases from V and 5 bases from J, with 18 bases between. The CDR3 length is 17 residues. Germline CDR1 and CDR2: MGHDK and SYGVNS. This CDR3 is CASSEGAEHWWNEKLFF. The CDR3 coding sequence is TGTGCCAGCAGTGAAGGGGCAGAGCACTGGTGGAATGAAAAACTGTTTTTT.

In DNA, the CDR3 is TGCGCCAGCAGCCAAGACACGGACAGGGTTGAAGCTTTCTTT. This translates into CASSQDTDRVEAFF. V usage is TRBV4-1 and J usage is TRBJ1-1; TRBD1 matches at 8 bases. V lost 0 bases, J lost 7 bases, and 4 bases stayed unmatched. The CDR3 is made up of 14 amino acids. Per the germline V gene, CDR1 is MGHRA and CDR2 is YSYEKL.

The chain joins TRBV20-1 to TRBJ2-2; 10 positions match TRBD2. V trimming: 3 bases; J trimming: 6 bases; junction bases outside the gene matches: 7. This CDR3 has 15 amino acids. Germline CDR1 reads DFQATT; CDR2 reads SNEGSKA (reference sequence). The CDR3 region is CSARDPGTSAGELFF. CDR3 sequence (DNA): TGCAGTGCTAGGGACCCCGGGACTAGCGCCGGGGAGCTGTTTTTT.

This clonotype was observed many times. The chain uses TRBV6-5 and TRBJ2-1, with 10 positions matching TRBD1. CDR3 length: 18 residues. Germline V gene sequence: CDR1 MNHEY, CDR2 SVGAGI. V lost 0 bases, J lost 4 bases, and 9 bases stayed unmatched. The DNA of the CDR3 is TGTGCCAGCAGTTACTCACCCCCCGGGACAGGGGTATACAATGAGCAGTTCTTC. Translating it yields CASSYSPPGTGVYNEQFF.